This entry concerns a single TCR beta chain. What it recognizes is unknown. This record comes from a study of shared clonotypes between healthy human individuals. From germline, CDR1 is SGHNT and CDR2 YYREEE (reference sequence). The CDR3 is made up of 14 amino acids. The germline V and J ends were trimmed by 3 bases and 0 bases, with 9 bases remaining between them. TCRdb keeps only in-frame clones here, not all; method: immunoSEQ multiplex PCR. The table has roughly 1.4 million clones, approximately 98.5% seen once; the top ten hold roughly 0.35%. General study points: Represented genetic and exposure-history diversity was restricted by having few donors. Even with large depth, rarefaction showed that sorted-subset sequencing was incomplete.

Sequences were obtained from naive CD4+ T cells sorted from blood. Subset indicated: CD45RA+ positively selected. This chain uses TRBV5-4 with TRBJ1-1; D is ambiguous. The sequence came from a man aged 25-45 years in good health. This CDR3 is CASSSSWVNTEAFF. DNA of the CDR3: TGTGCCAGCAGCTCCTCGTGGGTGAACACTGAAGCTTTCTTT.